These 29 T cell receptor beta chains originate from one sample sequenced in a study of blood T cell repertoires in COVID-19. The data were produced by immunoSEQ multiplex PCR, yet TCRdb's version contains in-frame clones alone and is incomplete. The sample shows 80,000 or so clones, around 88% of them seen only once. The sequenced material came from peripheral blood. These receptors originate from a human donor in a cohort sampled during active COVID-19.

The chain links TRBV28 to TRBJ2-3, with D possibly TRBD2 on 5 matching bases. V was cut by 3 bases and J by 7 bases, with 17 bases left in between. CDR3 length equals 15 residues. Germline CDR1 and CDR2: MDHEN and SYDVKM. The CDR3 DNA reads as TGTGCCAGCAGTTTCCCGGGCCCGGGAAGGAATACGCAGTATTTT. As protein: CASSFPGPGRNTQYF.

The chain carries TRBV3-1 (or the pseudogene TRBV3-2) and TRBJ2-1, with a weak D call TRBD2 (6 bases). Trimming shortened V by 5 bases and J by 2 bases, and 16 bases separated the two germline ends. The CDR3 covers 16 residues. Germline lookup yields CDR1 LGHDT and CDR2 YNNKEL (reference sequence). The chain's CDR3 is CASSARDSDPYNEQFF. The CDR3 coding sequence is TGTGCCAGCAGCGCCCGGGACTCCGATCCCTACAATGAGCAGTTCTTC.

The table lists this clone with a few counts. The genes are TRBV19 and TRBJ1-5; 8 positions match TRBD1. The CDR3 contains 19 residues. Trimming at V came to 3 bases and at J to 0 bases, leaving 13 bases not matched to a gene. From germline, CDR1 is LNHDA and CDR2 SQIVND (reference sequence). The CDR3 region is CASSILPGGSENSNQPQHF. For the CDR3, the DNA is TGTGCCAGTAGTATTTTACCAGGGGGCTCAGAGAATAGCAATCAGCCCCAGCATTTT.

The rearrangement joins TRBV5-4 to TRBJ2-5; TRBD2 is a possible D gene (5 bases). The CDR3 extends over 14 amino acids. V lost 1 base to trimming and J lost 3 bases, with 10 bases between them. The germline V gene encodes CDR1 SGHNT and CDR2 YYREEE (reference sequence). CDR3 sequence (DNA): TGTGCCAGCAGCTTGATATCGGGGAAAGAGACCCAGTACTTC. This translates into CASSLISGKETQYF.

V gene TRBV11-2 combines with J gene TRBJ1-1; D is unresolved. The CDR3 is 12 residues long. Germline CDR1 and CDR2: SGHAT and FQNNGV. V was trimmed by 7 bases and J by 1 base, leaving 7 bases between them. Here the CDR3 DNA reads TGTGCCAGCAAGCGGGGGAACACTGAAGCTTTCTTT. This encodes CASKRGNTEAFF. The full variable domain, rest sourced from reference TRBV11-2 and TRBJ1-1, is EAGVAQSPRYKIIEKRQSVAFWCNPISGHATLYWYQQILGQGPKLLIQFQNNGVVDDSQLPKDRFSAERLKGVDSTLKIQPAKLEDSAVYLCASKRGNTEAFFGQGTRLTVV.

This chain joins TRBV7-9 and TRBJ2-7; TRBD1 might be the D (8 bases). The ends were cut back, 5 bases at V and 3 bases at J, with 17 bases in the middle. Per the germline V gene, CDR1 is SEHNR and CDR2 is FQNEAQ (reference sequence). The CDR3 has 15 residues. Here the CDR3 reads CASSPRQGRDYEQYF. For the CDR3, the DNA is TGTGCCAGCAGCCCCCGACAGGGGAGGGACTACGAGCAGTACTTC.

The chain is built from TRBV7-9 and TRBJ2-1, with 10 bases fitting TRBD2. The length of the CDR3 is 16 residues. Looked up from germline, CDR1 is SEHNR and CDR2 is FQNEAQ (reference sequence). The trim removed 2 bases at V and 7 bases at J, leaving 8 bases unmatched. In DNA form, the CDR3 reads TGTGCCAGCAGCTTACCTCAGGGACTAGCGAGTAATGAGCAGTTCTTC. It encodes CASSLPQGLASNEQFF.

In its sample, this clone was seen once. The V and J genes are TRBV28 and TRBJ2-7; 7 nucleotides match TRBD1. CDR3 length equals 16 residues. Germline V gene sequence: CDR1 MDHEN, CDR2 SYDVKM. The trim removed 2 bases at V and 1 base at J, leaving 8 bases unmatched. The CDR3 sequence is CASSLPRQGESYEQYF. In DNA, the CDR3 is TGTGCCAGCAGTTTACCCAGACAGGGCGAGTCCTACGAGCAGTACTTC.

The chain couples TRBV29-1 to TRBJ2-7; TRBD2 matches 9 bases. This CDR3 contains 12 residues. Germline V gives CDR1 SQVTM, CDR2 ANQGSEA. V shed 4 bases and J 7 bases; nucleotides not matched to a gene: 5. The CDR3 protein is CSVGLAGREQYF. The CDR3 nucleotides are TGCAGCGTTGGCCTAGCGGGACGGGAGCAGTACTTC.

This chain links TRBV15 with TRBJ1-1; 8 bases agree with TRBD1. CDR3 size: 15 residues. Germline V CDR1 and CDR2: LNHNV, YYDKDF (reference sequence). Trimming at V came to 1 base and at J to 4 bases, leaving 5 bases not matched to a gene. CDR3 DNA: TGTGCCACCAGCAGAGCTCACACAGGGGGCACTGAAGCTTTCTTT. As protein: CATSRAHTGGTEAFF.

This clone has more than one count but fewer than ten. V and J are TRBV28 and TRBJ1-5; TRBD1 matches 7 bases. With 5 bases clipped from V and 11 bases from J, the junction kept 6 bases outside the gene matches. This CDR3 spans 12 amino acids. The V gene's germline CDR1 is MDHEN and CDR2 SYDVKM. This chain's CDR3 is CASSLATGSQHF. The CDR3 DNA sequence: TGTGCCAGCAGTCTAGCGACAGGGTCCCAGCATTTT.

Here the CDR3 DNA reads TGTGCCAGCTCACAGGCGGCGGGGCCGTGGGGCTACGAGCAGTACTTC. Translating gives CASSQAAGPWGYEQYF. The rearrangement uses TRBV18 and TRBJ2-7; possible D gene TRBD2, 6 bases. Germline CDR1 is KGHSH and CDR2 is LQKENI. This CDR3 contains 16 residues. V was shortened by 4 bases and J by 3 bases, with 19 bases between the two germline ends.

V gene TRBV9 combines with J gene TRBJ2-2; tentative D call: TRBD2 (7 bases). In germline, CDR1 is SGDLS, CDR2 YYNGEE. V shed 4 bases and J shed 5 bases, with 18 bases lying between them. The CDR3 has 16 amino acids. The CDR3, as DNA: TGTGCCAGCAGCATCAGACCGGGGGGCTTGACCGGGGAGCTGTTTTTT. This sequence encodes CASSIRPGGLTGELFF.

The chain recombines TRBV7-2 with TRBJ2-1; TRBD2 might be the D (5 bases). This CDR3 is 14 amino acids long. The V end was cut by 3 bases, the J end by 9 bases, with 15 bases between. The V gene's germline CDR1 is SGHTA and CDR2 FQGNSA. In DNA form, the CDR3 reads TGTGCCAGCAGCTTCTGGGTCGGGATAGGTGAGCAGTTCTTC. Protein sequence: CASSFWVGIGEQFF.

This chain links TRBV6-5 with TRBJ2-7; 7 bases agree with TRBD1. Germline loops: CDR1 MNHEY, CDR2 SVGAGI. With V trimmed by 8 bases and J by 3 bases, 4 bases remained unmatched. The CDR3 extends over 12 amino acids. The CDR3 DNA reads as TGTGCCAGCCGAGGGGGCATCTACGAGCAGTACTTC. Protein: CASRGGIYEQYF.

The chain recombines TRBV28 with TRBJ2-3; D is possibly TRBD2 (5 bases). The V and J ends lost 8 bases and 5 bases respectively, with 17 bases between them. CDR3 length: 14 amino acids. CDR1 is MDHEN and CDR2 is SYDVKM in the germline V gene. The CDR3 DNA follows: TGTGCCAGCTGTCGGCGCGGGTATGGAGATACGCAGTATTTT. Protein: CASCRRGYGDTQYF.

The chain has TRBV11-3 and TRBJ1-4; D gene uncertain. The CDR3 extends over 12 amino acids. V dropped 3 bases and J dropped 8 bases, with 7 bases sitting between them. Germline-derived CDR1 and CDR2 are SGHNT and YENEEA. Written as DNA, the CDR3 is TGTGCCAGCAGCTTCTGGCGGGAAAAACTGTTTTTT. Its translation is CASSFWREKLFF.

The rearrangement uses TRBV10-3 and TRBJ2-3; 11 nucleotides align to TRBD2. The germline V gene has CDR1 ENHRY and CDR2 SYGVKD. This CDR3 contains 14 residues. V shed 5 bases, J shed 5 bases, and the junction held 3 bases outside the gene matches. CDR3 protein: CAISIAGGRDTQYF. DNA for the CDR3: TGTGCCATCAGTATAGCGGGGGGGAGAGATACGCAGTATTTT.

The chain employs TRBV5-5 and TRBJ1-1; D gene ambiguous. Germline V lookup: CDR1 SGHKS, CDR2 YYEKEE (reference sequence). The CDR3 runs to 15 residues. Trimming took 4 bases from V and 0 from J, leaving 13 bases between them. CDR3 residues: CASSPPGVMNTEAFF. The CDR3 region has the DNA TGTGCCAGCAGCCCCCCGGGAGTAATGAACACTGAAGCTTTCTTT.

The V gene is TRBV6-5, the J gene TRBJ1-1, with D tentatively TRBD1 (5 bases). CDR3 size: 14 residues. The V gene's germline CDR1 is MNHEY and CDR2 SVGAGI. V lost 6 bases and J 0 bases, leaving 11 bases between the germline ends. CDR3 DNA sequence: TGTGCCAGCAGGATCGGGGGTTTGAACACTGAAGCTTTCTTT. Residues: CASRIGGLNTEAFF.

The chain has TRBV28 and TRBJ2-1; 10 nucleotides line up with TRBD2. CDR3 length: 15 residues. Trimming removed 2 bases from V and 7 bases from J; junction bases left unmatched: 5. The V gene's germline CDR1 is MDHEN and CDR2 SYDVKM. This chain's CDR3 is CASSLPSGSLNEQFF. CDR3 sequence (DNA): TGTGCCAGCAGTTTACCTAGCGGGAGTTTAAATGAGCAGTTCTTC.

The V gene is TRBV3-1 (or the pseudogene TRBV3-2), the J gene TRBJ2-3; 8 bases map to TRBD2. V was clipped by 0 bases and J by 6 bases; unmatched bases: 8. The CDR3 is made up of 16 amino acids. Germline CDR1 LGHDT, CDR2 YNNKEL (reference sequence). The CDR3 DNA reads TGTGCCAGCAGCCAAGACCCGGGAGGGGCCAGGGATACGCAGTATTTT. Translating gives CASSQDPGGARDTQYF.

The V call is TRBV7-3, the J call TRBJ2-7; 7 nucleotides align to TRBD1. The CDR3 totals 14 residues. Trimming at V came to 5 bases and at J to 0 bases, leaving 4 bases not matched to a gene. The germline V gene has CDR1 SGHTA and CDR2 FQGTGA. The CDR3, as DNA: TGTGCCAGCAGCCCCGACAGGGCCTCCTACGAGCAGTACTTC. It yields the protein CASSPDRASYEQYF.

The V call is TRBV24-1, the J call TRBJ2-2; D is perhaps TRBD1 (5 bases). This CDR3 is built from 14 residues. The germline V gene encodes CDR1 KGHDR and CDR2 SFDVKD. The germline V and J ends were trimmed by 5 bases and 4 bases, with 10 bases remaining between them. The CDR3 sequence: CATSVQGFTGELFF. CDR3 DNA sequence: TGTGCCACCAGTGTCCAGGGCTTCACCGGGGAGCTGTTTTTT.

In its sample, this clone was seen a few times. The genes are TRBV7-1 and TRBJ2-1; 10 positions agree with TRBD2. TRBV7-1 is an ORF, and what it does is uncertain. Losses at the gene ends were 3 bases for V and 4 bases for J; bases not matched to a gene: 30. The CDR3 loop spans 24 amino acids. This CDR3 is CASSSFKLRQVAGGPRVLYNEQFF. CDR3 sequence (DNA): TGTGCCAGCAGCTCCTTTAAACTCCGTCAAGTAGCGGGAGGACCTCGAGTTTTGTACAATGAGCAGTTCTTC.

V usage is TRBV7-9 and J usage is TRBJ2-2, with 10 bases aligning to TRBD1. The CDR3 has 16 amino acids. Germline CDR1 SEHNR, CDR2 FQNEAQ (reference sequence). Germline trimming cut 6 bases from V and 7 bases from J; bases unmatched to any gene: 11. CDR3 coding DNA: TGTGCCAGCAGAGACGACAGGGGGCGGTGGAACGGGGAGCTGTTTTTT. Protein product: CASRDDRGRWNGELFF.

The chain couples TRBV21-1 to TRBJ1-1; the table calls TRBD1, which could not be checked here. TRBV21-1 is a recognized pseudogene. The CDR3 loop spans 19 amino acids. CDR3 residues: CASSNFVRPVGIMNTEAFF. CDR3 in DNA: TGTGCCAGCAGCAATTTCGTCAGGCCGGTCGGAATCATGAACACTGAAGCTTTCTTT.

This chain links TRBV6-2 or TRBV6-3 with TRBJ2-5, with 7 bases aligning to TRBD2. Per germline, CDR1 MNHEY and CDR2 SVGEGT. The CDR3 spans 15 residues. J lost 5 bases, V lost 5 bases, and 11 bases had no gene match. CDR3 DNA: TGTGCCAGCAGTCAACGGACGGGAGCGGGGGAGACCCAGTACTTC. Translating it yields CASSQRTGAGETQYF.

The J gene is TRBJ2-1, the V gene TRBV18, with D perhaps matching TRBD2 (5 bases). The CDR3 contains 14 residues. Germline assignment: CDR1 KGHSH and CDR2 LQKENI. V was shortened by 3 bases and J by 5 bases, with 11 bases between the two germline ends. The CDR3 is CASSPGVGHNEQFF. CDR3 sequence (DNA): TGTGCCAGCTCACCGGGAGTGGGCCACAATGAGCAGTTCTTC.